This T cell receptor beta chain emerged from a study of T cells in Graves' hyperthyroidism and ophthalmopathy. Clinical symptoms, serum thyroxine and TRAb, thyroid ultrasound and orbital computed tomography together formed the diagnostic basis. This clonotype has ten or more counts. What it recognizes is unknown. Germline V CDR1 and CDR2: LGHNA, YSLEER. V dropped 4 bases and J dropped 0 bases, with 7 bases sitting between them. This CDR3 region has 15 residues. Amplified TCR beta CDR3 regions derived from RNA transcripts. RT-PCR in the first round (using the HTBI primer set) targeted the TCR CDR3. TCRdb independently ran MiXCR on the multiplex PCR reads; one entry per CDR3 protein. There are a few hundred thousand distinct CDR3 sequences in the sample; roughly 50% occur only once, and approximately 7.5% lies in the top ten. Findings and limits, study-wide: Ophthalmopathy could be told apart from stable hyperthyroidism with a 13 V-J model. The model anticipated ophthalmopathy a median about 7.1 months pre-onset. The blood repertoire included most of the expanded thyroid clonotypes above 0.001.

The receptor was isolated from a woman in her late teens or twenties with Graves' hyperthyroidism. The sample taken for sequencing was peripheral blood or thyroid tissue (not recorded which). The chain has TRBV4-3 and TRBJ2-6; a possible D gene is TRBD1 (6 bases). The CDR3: CASSLDSSGANVLTF. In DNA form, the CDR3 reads TGCGCCAGCAGCCTGGACAGCTCTGGGGCCAACGTCCTGACTTTC.